Detailed here is one T cell receptor beta chain. Antigen unknown. This entry comes from a study of T-cell memory formation after mild COVID-19. Each CDR3 protein gets one entry after TCRdb re-called the 5' RACE reads with MiXCR. The table records under 350,000 distinct CDR3 sequences, around 16% of them present only once. The CDR3 has 15 residues. V dropped 0 bases and J dropped 5 bases, with 10 bases sitting between them. Regarding the study as a whole: Contracting clones from day 15 to 85 had balanced CD4/CD8; later expanders favoured CD4+. Contracting CD8+ clones were enriched in EMRA, CD4+ mainly in CM and EM.

The TCR comes from a man in his late teens or twenties who had mild COVID-19 (a few samples of this study predate the infection). Cell type and time point are not known. J is TRBJ2-2 and V is TRBV23-1, with D hard to call. TRBV23-1 is recorded as an ORF, its role being uncertain. The specimen was PBMCs or a T cell subset sorted from them (not recorded which). The CDR3, as DNA: TGCGCCAGCAGTCAATCGCACAGATTTACCGGGGAGCTGTTTTTT. Translation: CASSQSHRFTGELFF.